The entry below gives a single TCR beta chain sequence along with its context. Its antigen remains unidentified. The data originate from a study of cytomegalovirus exposure and HLA in healthy donors. Study outcomes and limitations: TCR beta V- and J-gene trimming, according to a later analysis, was linked to a missense DCLRE1C variant. With high specificity and sensitivity, the classifier reportedly diagnosed cytomegalovirus status. A later analysis reportedly identified an Asian-associated ancestry cluster as carrying fewer N-insertions than the approximately 710-donor mean.

The ends were cut back, 2 bases at V and 2 bases at J, with 13 bases in the middle. The CDR3 runs 17 residues. Per germline, CDR1 MNHNS and CDR2 SASEGT. Primers for the PCR totalled 60 Vbeta and 13 Jbeta. The repertoire was sequenced with immunoSEQ multiplex PCR; TCRdb's copy has only in-frame clones and lacks some. The sample yields about 170,000 clones, around 76% seen once. Input material: PBMCs. V usage is TRBV6-1 and J usage is TRBJ2-6; TRBD1 might be the D (5 bases). The sequence came from a man aged 35 to 55 in good health and CMV-seropositive. The CDR3 DNA reads TGTGCCAGCAGTGAAATGTGGGGCCAAGCTGGGGCCAACGTCCTGACTTTC. This sequence encodes CASSEMWGQAGANVLTF.